One and the same sample provided the 13 T cell receptor beta chains below, sequenced in a study of Tregs in tolerant kidney transplant recipients. Sequenced by immunoSEQ multiplex PCR; TCRdb stores in-frame clones only, minus some. The table has 70,000 to 95,000 clones, approximately 90% seen once. The specimen comprised Tregs from blood, sampled before the transplant. Source of these receptors: a human donor who received a combined kidney and bone marrow transplant.

The rearrangement joins TRBV9 to TRBJ2-7, with a weak D call TRBD2 (5 bases). From germline, CDR1 is SGDLS and CDR2 YYNGEE. The length of the CDR3 is 15 residues. Trimming took off 0 bases at V and 2 bases at J, with 12 bases between the two ends. The CDR3 sequence: CASSVGIAPTYEQYF. The CDR3, as DNA: TGTGCCAGCAGCGTAGGTATAGCGCCTACCTACGAGCAGTACTTC. The full variable domain, completed using reference TRBV9 and TRBJ2-7, is DSGVTQTPKHLITATGQRVTLRCSPRSGDLSVYWYQQSLDQGLQFLIQYYNGEERAKGNILERFSAQQFPDLHSELNLSSLELGDSALYFCASSVGIAPTYEQYFGPGTRLTVT.

DNA of the CDR3: TGCGCCAGCAGCCAGATAGGCGACTACAATGAGCAGTTCTTC. Translated: CASSQIGDYNEQFF. The V call is TRBV4-1, the J call TRBJ2-1; D not resolved. V lost 3 bases and J lost 3, with 9 bases in between. The CDR3 is 14 amino acids. Germline V lookup: CDR1 MGHRA, CDR2 YSYEKL.

The CDR3 protein is CASSKASGRYEQYF. The CDR3 region has the DNA TGTGCCAGCAGCAAGGCTAGCGGGAGGTACGAGCAGTACTTC. The rearrangement joins TRBV27 to TRBJ2-7, with 11 nucleotides matching TRBD2. The CDR3 loop spans 14 amino acids. The J segment lost 4 bases and the V segment lost 6 bases, leaving 5 bases of the junction unmatched. CDR1 and CDR2 from the germline V gene are MNHEY and SMNVEV (reference sequence).

This chain connects TRBV19 to TRBJ1-3; the D is unclear. CDR1 and CDR2 from the germline V gene are LNHDA and SQIVND (reference sequence). CDR3 length: 15 residues. Trimming left V 2 bases short and J 2 bases short, with 10 bases between. The CDR3 region has the DNA TGTGCCAGTAGTATATCGTCAGGTGCTGGAAACACCATATATTTT. Translated: CASSISSGAGNTIYF.

The V and J genes are TRBV28 and TRBJ1-4, with D maybe TRBD1 (6 bases). V gave up 6 bases and J gave up 8 bases, with 10 bases separating them. There are 12 residues in the CDR3. Germline assignment: CDR1 MDHEN and CDR2 SYDVKM. The CDR3 nucleotides are TGTGCCAGCAGCCGCAGGGGAGAAAAACTGTTTTTT. Translated: CASSRRGEKLFF.

The rearrangement uses TRBV28 and TRBJ2-5; TRBD2 aligns across 13 bases. Germline CDR1 reads MDHEN; CDR2 reads SYDVKM. The CDR3 contains 18 residues. After removal of 7 bases from V and 1 base from J, the junction contained 12 bases not matched to a gene. CDR3 in amino acids: CASTPYLGTSGTQETQYF. The CDR3 DNA reads as TGTGCCAGCACCCCTTATCTTGGGACTAGCGGGACCCAAGAGACCCAGTACTTC.

The chain combines TRBV19 with TRBJ2-2; 14 positions agree with TRBD2. J lost 6 bases, V lost 9 bases, and 3 bases had no gene match. The CDR3 has 14 amino acids. Looked up from germline, CDR1 is LNHDA and CDR2 is SQIVND (reference sequence). The CDR3 region has the DNA TGTGCCAGCTCGACTAGCGGGAGGGCCGGGGAGCTGTTTTTT. Its translation: CASSTSGRAGELFF.

V is TRBV7-2 and J is TRBJ2-7; D is ambiguous. Germline values: CDR1 SGHTA, CDR2 FQGNSA. Trimming removed 5 bases from V and 5 bases from J, with 22 bases in between. The CDR3 is 16 amino acids. For the CDR3, the DNA is TGTGCCAGCAGCCCCCTACGTCTCCGACAACCCCACGAGCAGTACTTC. This gives the protein CASSPLRLRQPHEQYF.

The chain uses TRBV7-9 and TRBJ1-4; D remains unclear. This CDR3 spans 13 amino acids. Between the trimmed V and J ends, which lost 2 bases and 8 bases, there was a span of 9 bases. The germline V gene has CDR1 SEHNR and CDR2 FQNEAQ (reference sequence). CDR3 sequence (DNA): TGTGCCAGCAGCTTAAATGGGGAGGAAAAACTGTTTTTT. Its protein product is CASSLNGEEKLFF.

The V call is TRBV7-9, the J call TRBJ1-5; D is ambiguous. The CDR3 sequence is 13 residues long. V was pared by 5 bases and J by 5 bases, with 10 bases between. Germline loops: CDR1 SEHNR, CDR2 FQNEAQ (reference sequence). This chain's CDR3 is CASSTDPYQPQHF. The CDR3 bases are TGTGCCAGCAGCACGGACCCCTATCAGCCCCAGCATTTT.

This CDR3 reads CASSSTTTNEKLFF. The CDR3 DNA reads TGTGCCAGCTCTTCTACCACAACTAATGAAAAACTGTTTTTT. V usage is TRBV18 and J usage is TRBJ1-4; D gene unclear. The germline V gene has CDR1 KGHSH and CDR2 LQKENI. V lost 6 bases and J lost 0, with 8 bases in between. CDR3 length equals 14 residues.

CDR3 residues: CASSPPKGIRGNTIYF. DNA of the CDR3: TGTGCCAGCTCACCACCGAAGGGGATAAGAGGAAACACCATATATTTT. The chain joins TRBV18 to TRBJ1-3, with D possibly being TRBD1 (5 bases). Looked up from germline, CDR1 is KGHSH and CDR2 is LQKENI. The CDR3 extends over 16 amino acids. The V end lost 0 bases, the J end lost 4 bases, and 13 bases lay between the germline ends.

This clone was picked up a small number of times. This rearrangement joins TRBV6-5 to TRBJ2-7, with a tentative D call TRBD1 (6 bases). The CDR3 is 12 amino acids. CDR1 is MNHEY and CDR2 is SVGAGI in the germline V gene. V was trimmed by 6 bases and J by 5 bases, leaving 11 bases between them. CDR3 in amino acids: CASSPRGHEQYF. The CDR3 nucleotides are TGTGCCAGCAGCCCCAGGGGTCACGAGCAGTACTTC.